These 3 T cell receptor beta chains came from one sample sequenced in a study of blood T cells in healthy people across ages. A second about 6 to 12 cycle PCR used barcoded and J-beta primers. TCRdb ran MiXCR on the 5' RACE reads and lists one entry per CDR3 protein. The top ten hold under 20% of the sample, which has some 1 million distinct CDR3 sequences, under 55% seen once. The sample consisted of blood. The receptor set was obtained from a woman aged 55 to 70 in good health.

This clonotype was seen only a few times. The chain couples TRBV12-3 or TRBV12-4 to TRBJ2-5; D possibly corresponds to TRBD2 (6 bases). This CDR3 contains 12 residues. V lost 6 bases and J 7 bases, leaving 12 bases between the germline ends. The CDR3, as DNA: TGTGCCAGCAGGGGAGGAGAGGGGACCCAGTACTTC. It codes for CASRGGEGTQYF.

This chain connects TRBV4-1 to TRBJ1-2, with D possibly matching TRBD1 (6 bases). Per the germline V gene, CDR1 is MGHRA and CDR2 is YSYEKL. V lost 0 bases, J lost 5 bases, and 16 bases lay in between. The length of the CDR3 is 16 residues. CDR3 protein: CASSQDQTGLRYGYTF. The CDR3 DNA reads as TGCGCCAGCAGCCAAGATCAAACAGGGTTACGATATGGCTACACCTTC.

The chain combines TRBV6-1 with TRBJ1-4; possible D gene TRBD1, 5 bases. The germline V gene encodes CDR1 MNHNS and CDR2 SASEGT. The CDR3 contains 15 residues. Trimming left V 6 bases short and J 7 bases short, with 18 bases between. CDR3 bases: TGTGCCAGCAGCAGCAAGCAGGGATTGGTTGAAAAACTGTTTTTT. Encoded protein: CASSSKQGLVEKLFF.